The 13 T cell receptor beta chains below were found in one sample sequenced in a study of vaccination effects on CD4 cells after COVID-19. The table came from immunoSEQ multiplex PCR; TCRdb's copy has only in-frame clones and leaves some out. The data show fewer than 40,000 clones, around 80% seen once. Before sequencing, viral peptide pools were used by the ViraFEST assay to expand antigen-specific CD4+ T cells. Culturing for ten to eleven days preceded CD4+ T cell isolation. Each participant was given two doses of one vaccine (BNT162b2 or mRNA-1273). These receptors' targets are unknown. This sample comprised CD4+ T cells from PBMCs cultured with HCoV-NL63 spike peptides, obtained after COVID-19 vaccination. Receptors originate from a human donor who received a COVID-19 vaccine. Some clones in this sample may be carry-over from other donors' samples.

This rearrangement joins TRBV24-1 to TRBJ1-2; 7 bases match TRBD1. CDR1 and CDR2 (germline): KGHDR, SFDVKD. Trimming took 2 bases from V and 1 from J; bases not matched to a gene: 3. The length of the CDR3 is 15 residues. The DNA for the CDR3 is TGTGCCACCAGTGATTCCAGGGGGGGTAACTATGGCTACACCTTC. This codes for CATSDSRGGNYGYTF.

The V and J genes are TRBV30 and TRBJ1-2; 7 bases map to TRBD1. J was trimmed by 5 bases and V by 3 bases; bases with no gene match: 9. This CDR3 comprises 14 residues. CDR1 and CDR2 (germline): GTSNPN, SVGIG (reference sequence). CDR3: CAWRAGTAIYGYTF. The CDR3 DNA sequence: TGTGCCTGGAGGGCTGGGACAGCGATTTATGGCTACACCTTC.

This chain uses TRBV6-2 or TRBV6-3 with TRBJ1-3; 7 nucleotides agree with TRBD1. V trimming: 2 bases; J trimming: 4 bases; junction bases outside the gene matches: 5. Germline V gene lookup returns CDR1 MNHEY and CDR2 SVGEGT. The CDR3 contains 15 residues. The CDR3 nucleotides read TGTGCCAGCAGTTACCGACAGGGAACGGGAAACACCATATATTTT. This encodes CASSYRQGTGNTIYF.

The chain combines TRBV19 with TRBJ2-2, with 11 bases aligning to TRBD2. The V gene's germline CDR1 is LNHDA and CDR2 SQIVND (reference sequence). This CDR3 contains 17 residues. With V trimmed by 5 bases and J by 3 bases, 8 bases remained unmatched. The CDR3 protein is CASSPPLLAGDTGELFF. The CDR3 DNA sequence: TGTGCCAGTAGTCCTCCCCTACTAGCGGGGGACACCGGGGAGCTGTTTTTT.

The CDR3 nucleotides are TGTGCCTGGAGTGGGGCAGTGTTAGTAAACACTGAAGCTTTCTTT. This encodes CAWSGAVLVNTEAFF. This chain joins TRBV30 and TRBJ1-1; D ambiguous. Germline V lookup: CDR1 GTSNPN, CDR2 SVGIG (reference sequence). V gave up 1 base and J gave up 2 bases, with 14 bases separating them. This CDR3 region has 15 residues.

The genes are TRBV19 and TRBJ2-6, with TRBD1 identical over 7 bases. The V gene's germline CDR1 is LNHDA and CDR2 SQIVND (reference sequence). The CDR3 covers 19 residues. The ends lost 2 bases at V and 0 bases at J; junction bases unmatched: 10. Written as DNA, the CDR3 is TGTGCCAGTAGTATATATAGCAGGACAGGCCTCTCTGGGGCCAACGTCCTGACTTTC. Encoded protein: CASSIYSRTGLSGANVLTF.

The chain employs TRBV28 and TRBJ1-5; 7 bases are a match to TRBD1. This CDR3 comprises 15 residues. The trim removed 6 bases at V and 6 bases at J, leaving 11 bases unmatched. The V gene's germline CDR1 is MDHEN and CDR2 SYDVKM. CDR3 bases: TGTGCCAGCAGAGAGGACAGGACGGGAGGTCAGCCCCAGCATTTT. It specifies CASREDRTGGQPQHF.

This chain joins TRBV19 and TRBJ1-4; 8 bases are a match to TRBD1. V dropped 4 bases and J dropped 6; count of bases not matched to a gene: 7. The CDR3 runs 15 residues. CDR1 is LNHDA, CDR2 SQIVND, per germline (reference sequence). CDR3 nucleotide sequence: TGTGCCAGTAGTACCTTGACAGGGGCGGATGAAAAACTGTTTTTT. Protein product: CASSTLTGADEKLFF. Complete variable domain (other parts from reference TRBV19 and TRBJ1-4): DGGITQSPKYLFRKEGQNVTLSCEQNLNHDAMYWYRQDPGQGLRLIYYSQIVNDFQKGDIAEGYSVSREKKESFPLTVTSAQKNPTAFYLCASSTLTGADEKLFFGSGTQLSVL.

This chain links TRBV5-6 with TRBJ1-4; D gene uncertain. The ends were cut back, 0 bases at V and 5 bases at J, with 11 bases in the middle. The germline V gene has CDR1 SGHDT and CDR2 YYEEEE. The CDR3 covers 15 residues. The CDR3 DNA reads TGTGCCAGCAGCTTGGCCGTTAGCACGAATGAAAAACTGTTTTTT. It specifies CASSLAVSTNEKLFF.

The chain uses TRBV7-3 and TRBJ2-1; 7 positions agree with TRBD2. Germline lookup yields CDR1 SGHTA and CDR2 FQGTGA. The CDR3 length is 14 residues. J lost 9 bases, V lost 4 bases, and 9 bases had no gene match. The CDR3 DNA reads TGTGCCAGCAGCTCAACGGTGGTAGCGGGTGAGCAGTTCTTC. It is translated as CASSSTVVAGEQFF.

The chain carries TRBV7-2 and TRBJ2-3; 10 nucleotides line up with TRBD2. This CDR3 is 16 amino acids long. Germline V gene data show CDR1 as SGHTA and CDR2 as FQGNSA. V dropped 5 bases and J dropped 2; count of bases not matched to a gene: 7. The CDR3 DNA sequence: TGTGCCAGCAGCCCCAGCCTAGCGGGGGCCACAGATACGCAGTATTTT. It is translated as CASSPSLAGATDTQYF.

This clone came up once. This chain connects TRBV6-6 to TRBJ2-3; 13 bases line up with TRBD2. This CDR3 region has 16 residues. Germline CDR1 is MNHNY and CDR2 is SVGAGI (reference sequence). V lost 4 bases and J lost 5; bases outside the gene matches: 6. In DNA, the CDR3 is TGTGCCAGCAGTTGGGGACTAGCGGGGCGTAAAGATACGCAGTATTTT. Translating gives CASSWGLAGRKDTQYF.

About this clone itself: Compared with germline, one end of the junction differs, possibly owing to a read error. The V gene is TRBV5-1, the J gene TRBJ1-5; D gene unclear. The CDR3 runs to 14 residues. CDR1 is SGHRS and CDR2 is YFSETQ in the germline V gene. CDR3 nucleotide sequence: TGCGCCAGCAGTTTGGACGGGAGCAATCAGCCCCAGCATTTT. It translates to CASSLDGSNQPQHF.